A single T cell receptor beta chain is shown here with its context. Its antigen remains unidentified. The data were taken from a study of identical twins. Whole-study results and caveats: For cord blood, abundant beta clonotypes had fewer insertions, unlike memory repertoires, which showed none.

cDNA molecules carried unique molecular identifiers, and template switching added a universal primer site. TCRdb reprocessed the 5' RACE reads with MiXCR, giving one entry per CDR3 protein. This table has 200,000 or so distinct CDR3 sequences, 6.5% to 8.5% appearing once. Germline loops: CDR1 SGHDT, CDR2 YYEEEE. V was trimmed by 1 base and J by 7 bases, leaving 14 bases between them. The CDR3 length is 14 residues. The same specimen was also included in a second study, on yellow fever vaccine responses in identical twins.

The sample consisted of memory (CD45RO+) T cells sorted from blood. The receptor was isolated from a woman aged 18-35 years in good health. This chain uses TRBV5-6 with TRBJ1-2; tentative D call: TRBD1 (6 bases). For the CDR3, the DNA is TGTGCCAGCAGCTTGCCGTCAGGGGATGGTGGCTACACCTTC. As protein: CASSLPSGDGGYTF.